This is a list of T cell receptor beta chains from one sample in a study of T cell responses to AZD1222 COVID-19 vaccine. Using immunoSEQ multiplex PCR, the repertoire was profiled, and TCRdb retains in-frame clones only, with some absent. The sample has tens of thousands of clones, around nine tenths seen once. This material consisted of peripheral blood, taken on day 0 of AZD1222 vaccination. Receptor source: an adult in good health. The CDR3 runs from the conserved cysteine through the conserved F or W. D genes are given only for firm matches. Only some rows state a clone size, as once, few, many or a class for expanded clones.

clone_size,v_call,j_call,d_call,cdr3_nt,cdr3_aa
.,TRBV30,TRBJ1-3,.,TGTGCCTGGAGTGTATTGGGAGGGGCGTCTGGAAACACCATATATTTT,CAWSVLGGASGNTIYF
.,TRBV7-3,TRBJ2-3,.,TGTGCCAGCAGCTTAAAGCCGGGGACTCCTGATACGCAGTATTTT,CASSLKPGTPDTQYF
.,TRBV5-6,TRBJ1-2,.,TGTGCCAGCAGCTTGGGGAAAGGTATTTATGGCTACACCTTC,CASSLGKGIYGYTF
.,TRBV11-3,TRBJ2-7,.,TGTGCCAGCAGCTCCCTGGGGGGCAGGGAGTCCTACGAGCAGTACTTC,CASSSLGGRESYEQYF
.,TRBV7-8,TRBJ2-5,TRBD1,TGTGCCAGCAGCTCGGACAGGGGATTTCAAGAGACCCAGTACTTC,CASSSDRGFQETQYF
.,TRBV7-2,TRBJ2-7,.,TGTGCCAGCAGCGACAATGGCGGGGACGAGCAGTACTTC,CASSDNGGDEQYF
.,TRBV2,TRBJ1-1,.,TGTGCCAGCAGCGCTCAGGGAGGAAGCGGTGAAGCTTTCTTT,CASSAQGGSGEAFF
.,TRBV7-2,TRBJ2-7,.,TGTGCCAGCAGCTTCAATCTGGCTAGCTCGTCGCAGTACTTC,CASSFNLASSSQYF
.,TRBV7-9,TRBJ1-1,.,TGTGCCAGCAGCTTAACCAGGCGGGACACTGAAGCTTTCTTT,CASSLTRRDTEAFF
.,TRBV12-3/TRBV12-4,TRBJ2-3,.,TGTGCCAGCAGTCTCGTACGGGATACGCAGTATTTT,CASSLVRDTQYF
.,TRBV11-3,TRBJ1-2,.,TGTGCCAGCAGCCGAGACAGCTTCTATGGCTACACCTTC,CASSRDSFYGYTF
.,TRBV24-1,TRBJ2-7,TRBD1,TGTGCCACCAGTGATCTTGCGCCGGGACAGACCTCCTACGAGCAGTACTTC,CATSDLAPGQTSYEQYF
.,TRBV7-9,TRBJ1-2,.,TGTGCCAGCAGTTTAAGTAACTATGGCTACACCTTC,CASSLSNYGYTF
.,TRBV11-1,TRBJ2-1,.,TGTGCCAGCAGCTTATTCGCAGGGATCTTCTACAATGAGCAGTTCTTC,CASSLFAGIFYNEQFF
.,TRBV4-3,TRBJ2-2,.,TGCGCCAGCAGCCAAGATAGGATGACCGGGGAGCTGTTTTTT,CASSQDRMTGELFF
.,TRBV5-1,TRBJ2-3,TRBD2,TGCGCCAGCAGACTAGCGGGGAACACAGATACGCAGTATTTT,CASRLAGNTDTQYF
.,TRBV24-1,TRBJ2-7,TRBD1,TGCTACAGGGGAGAAAAGACCTACGAGCAGTACTTC,CYRGEKTYEQYF
.,TRBV10-3,TRBJ1-1,.,TGTGCCATCAGTGAGTCGTCAGGAGGGACTACTGAAGCTTTCTTT,CAISESSGGTTEAFF
.,TRBV7-6,TRBJ2-7,.,TGTGCCAGCAGCTTAGGTTCGGGGGGGACAGGGTGGTCCTACGAGCAGTACTTC,CASSLGSGGTGWSYEQYF
.,TRBV7-2,TRBJ2-1,.,TGTGCCAGCAGCTTAGACACTAAATCGTTCTTC,CASSLDTKSFF
.,TRBV7-9,TRBJ1-5,.,TGTGCCAGCAGCTTGGATAGCAATCAGCCCCAGCATTTT,CASSLDSNQPQHF
.,TRBV7-9,TRBJ1-3,.,TGTGCCAGCAGCTTAACAGCGGGAAACACCATATATTTT,CASSLTAGNTIYF
.,TRBV5-1,TRBJ2-1,.,TGCGCCAGCCGTCCTCAAGCCGGGACTCCCTTATCCTACAATGAGCAGTTCTTC,CASRPQAGTPLSYNEQFF
.,TRBV2,TRBJ2-7,.,TGTGCCAGCAGTGAAGTTGGGGCCAGATACTACGAGCAGTACTTC,CASSEVGARYYEQYF
.,TRBV18,TRBJ1-4,.,TGTGCCAGCTCACCACCTCCCGGGCCGGGGGCGCGGATGGATGAAAAACTGTTTTTT,CASSPPPGPGARMDEKLFF
few,TRBV18,TRBJ2-7,.,TGTGCCAGCTCCCTCAGGGGACCCCCCTACGAGCAGTACTTC,CASSLRGPPYEQYF
.,TRBV3-1/TRBV3-2,TRBJ1-2,.,TGTGCCAGCAGCCAAGTTATGAGGGGTAAAAAGAGTAACTATGGCTACACCTTC,CASSQVMRGKKSNYGYTF
.,TRBV9,TRBJ2-2,.,TGTGCCAGCAGCGGGGGACAAGTGAACGCCGGGGAGCTGTTTTTT,CASSGGQVNAGELFF
once,TRBV4-2,TRBJ2-1,TRBD1,TGTGCCAGCAGGTCACGGGACAGGGACTTATCTGAGCAGTTCTTC,CASRSRDRDLSEQFF
.,TRBV6-5,TRBJ1-5,.,TGTGCCAGCAACCGTGCCCCTAATCAGCCCCAGCATTTT,CASNRAPNQPQHF
.,TRBV7-8,TRBJ1-2,.,TGTGCCAGCAGCTTAACAGGGAGCTATGGCTACACCTTC,CASSLTGSYGYTF
once,TRBV5-4,TRBJ1-2,.,TGTGCCAGCAGCTTGTCTCAGGGAACCTATGGCTACACCTTC,CASSLSQGTYGYTF
.,TRBV12-3/TRBV12-4,TRBJ1-2,.,TGTGCCAGCAGCCGCGAAGGCTACACCTTC,CASSREGYTF
.,TRBV11-3,TRBJ2-1,.,TGTGCCAGCAGCCAAGGGGGGGGACAGCACAATGAGCAGTTCTTC,CASSQGGGQHNEQFF
.,TRBV1,TRBJ1-6,.,TGCACTACTCGAAGTCGGGGCTCGAGCTCCTATAATTCACCCCTCCACTTT,CTTRSRGSSSYNSPLHF
.,TRBV2,TRBJ1-1,.,TGTGCCAGCAGTGAAGAGATGGCGGGGCAGACTGAAGCTTTCTTT,CASSEEMAGQTEAFF
.,TRBV6-2/TRBV6-3,TRBJ2-3,.,TGTGCCAGCAGTTTCACCAGGGGCAGCACAGATACGCAGTATTTT,CASSFTRGSTDTQYF
.,TRBV12-3/TRBV12-4,TRBJ2-7,TRBD2,TGTGCCAGCGGGCGCGGGAGCTACGAGCAGTACTTC,CASGRGSYEQYF
once,TRBV9,TRBJ2-1,.,TGTGCCAGCAGCGTTGCCGGAATAAACAATGAGCAGTTCTTC,CASSVAGINNEQFF
.,TRBV7-2,TRBJ1-1,.,TGTGCCAGCAGCCCCCGGGTTCCTGAAGCTTTCTTT,CASSPRVPEAFF